This T cell receptor (beta chain) was captured by sequencing in a study of T cell responses to AZD1222 COVID-19 vaccine. Study-wide findings and caveats: With two AZD1222 doses given, Spike-specific TCR breadth and depth both rose. White British ancestry dominated among donors, who included more females, and clonal diversity was possibly underestimated. Just 5 to 7 people given AZD1222 tested seropositive at baseline.

This CDR3 spans 17 amino acids. Concerning this clone itself: Its matching antigen is unknown.

Assay: immunoSEQ multiplex PCR; the TCRdb copy retains only in-frame clones and omits some. The sample carries approximately 200,000 clones, about 94% recorded once. The clonotype comes from an adult in good health. Sequenced here: peripheral blood, sampled on day 0 of AZD1222 vaccination. The chain carries TRBV21-1 and TRBJ2-7; the D call TRBD2 from the table was never checked on the DNA. TRBV21-1 corresponds to a pseudogene. CDR3 sequence (DNA): TGTGCCAGCAGCAAAGATTCGGGGGTTCACAGCTCCTACGAGCAGTACTTC. It is translated as CASSKDSGVHSSYEQYF.